The next 11 T cell receptor beta chains were all read from a single sample in a study of blood T cell repertoires in COVID-19 (dated by TCRdb to the early 2020s). The library was generated by the immunoSEQ multiplex PCR assay. TCRdb mirrors the immuneACCESS table, restricted to in-frame sequences. Some clones are absent from its copies; in checked studies, under half trace to an unresolved V gene, and the reason for the others is unknown. This sample holds roughly 260,000 clones; about nine tenths were observed only once. The top ten hold roughly 9.8% of the sample. The material sequenced was peripheral blood. The receptors derive from a man in his forties or fifties who had recovered from COVID-19.

The genes are TRBV12-5 and TRBJ2-7, with D possibly being TRBD2 (5 bases). The germline V gene has CDR1 LGHNT and CDR2 FRNRAP. The V and J ends lost 0 bases and 5 bases respectively, with 11 bases between them. The CDR3 runs 14 residues. The CDR3 sequence: CASGLVGSLDEQYF. CDR3 sequence (DNA): TGTGCTAGTGGTTTGGTCGGGTCACTAGACGAGCAGTACTTC.

The V call is TRBV3-1 (or the pseudogene TRBV3-2), the J call TRBJ1-4; tentative D call: TRBD1 (6 bases). CDR3 length: 17 residues. Trimming took 4 bases from V and 3 from J, leaving 18 bases between them. The germline V gene encodes CDR1 LGHDT and CDR2 YNNKEL (reference sequence). The CDR3 nucleotides are TGTGCCAGCAGCCCTCAGATACGGACAGACGCTAATGAAAAACTGTTTTTT. Amino acid sequence: CASSPQIRTDANEKLFF.

The chain recombines TRBV4-3 with TRBJ2-1; perhaps TRBD1 as D (5 bases). V was shortened by 4 bases and J by 6 bases, with 19 bases between the two germline ends. Looked up from germline, CDR1 is LGHNA and CDR2 is YSLEER. The CDR3 loop spans 16 amino acids. CDR3 in DNA: TGCGCCAGCAGCCCCACCCCCGGCAGGGTCGGCAATGAGCAGTTCTTC. Translated, it gives CASSPTPGRVGNEQFF.

The chain combines TRBV4-3 with TRBJ2-1; 8 bases line up with TRBD2. CDR3 size: 17 residues. V gave up 1 base and J gave up 0 bases; unmatched junction bases: 5. The germline V gene encodes CDR1 LGHNA and CDR2 YSLEER. The CDR3 coding sequence is TGCGCCAGCAGCCAAGGGCCCGCGGGGGGCTCCTACAATGAGCAGTTCTTC. This gives the protein CASSQGPAGGSYNEQFF.

V gene TRBV6-2 or TRBV6-3 combines with J gene TRBJ2-7, with 8 positions matching TRBD1. Germline-derived CDR1 and CDR2 are MNHEY and SVGEGT. CDR3 length equals 15 residues. V dropped 2 bases and J dropped 5; count of bases not matched to a gene: 8. The CDR3, as DNA: TGTGCCAGCAGTTACGAATGGACAGGGAAGGACGAGCAGTACTTC. Its protein product is CASSYEWTGKDEQYF.

This chain uses TRBV20-1 with TRBJ2-3; the match to TRBD2 covers 7 bases. With V trimmed by 3 bases and J by 0 bases, 9 bases remained unmatched. This CDR3 comprises 16 residues. In germline, CDR1 is DFQATT, CDR2 SNEGSKA (reference sequence). CDR3 amino acids: CSASQLATPSTDTQYF. As DNA, the CDR3 is TGCAGTGCTAGTCAACTAGCGACCCCTAGCACAGATACGCAGTATTTT.

This clone was seen a single time. This sequence joins TRBV10-3 and TRBJ2-1; D ambiguous. The V and J ends lost 4 bases and 0 bases respectively, with 7 bases between them. This CDR3 is 14 amino acids long. Looked up from germline, CDR1 is ENHRY and CDR2 is SYGVKD. CDR3 sequence (DNA): TGTGCCATCAGTGGACTCAGCTCCTACAATGAGCAGTTCTTC. This codes for CAISGLSSYNEQFF.

The chain is built from TRBV5-4 and TRBJ1-6; D ambiguous. The CDR3 length is 14 residues. The germline V gene encodes CDR1 SGHNT and CDR2 YYREEE (reference sequence). Between the trimmed V and J ends, which lost 4 bases and 3 bases, there was a span of 8 bases. The CDR3 coding sequence is TGTGCCAGCAGCCTAGAGAACTATAATTCACCCCTCCACTTT. Translated, it gives CASSLENYNSPLHF.

This chain links TRBV6-6 with TRBJ2-5, with TRBD2 matching over 11 bases. Germline V gene lookup returns CDR1 MNHNY and CDR2 SVGAGI (reference sequence). The CDR3 sequence is 15 residues long. Unmatched junction bases numbered 6, after V lost 4 bases and J lost 5 bases. The DNA for the CDR3 is TGTGCCAGCAGTTTTCTAGCGGGGGGTTGGGAGACCCAGTACTTC. It is translated as CASSFLAGGWETQYF.

The chain carries TRBV12-3 or TRBV12-4 and TRBJ1-1; D may be TRBD1 (5 bases). The CDR3 has 13 residues. With 10 bases removed from V and 0 bases from J, the gap between germline ends came to 12 bases. The chain's CDR3 is CAISDTMNTEAFF. DNA of the CDR3: TGTGCCATCTCGGACACTATGAACACTGAAGCTTTCTTT.

This clone was recorded only once. The chain is built from TRBV5-3 and TRBJ2-1, with TRBD2 as a possible D gene (5 bases). TRBV5-3 is filed as an ORF, its function uncertain. There are 13 residues in the CDR3. The CDR3 nucleotides are TGTCGAATCCCGGCTAGCCCAGAAAATAGGCAGTTCTTC. Translation: CRIPASPENRQFF.